This T cell receptor (beta chain) was profiled in a study of T cell changes during pregnancy in multiple sclerosis. Sequenced by immunoSEQ multiplex PCR; TCRdb stores in-frame clones only, minus some. The table includes about 80,000 clones, about 91% detected once. V was pared by 5 bases and J by 4 bases, with 11 bases between. Germline loops: CDR1 LNHDA, CDR2 SQIVND (reference sequence). CDR3 length equals 13 residues. The genes are TRBV19 and TRBJ1-1; D unclear. The input for sequencing was peripheral blood, taken before pregnancy. The clonotype originates from a female donor with multiple sclerosis, enrolled in a pregnancy study. CDR3 in DNA: TGTGCCAGTAGTCGGGAGGGAGGCACTGAAGCTTTCTTT. This encodes CASSREGGTEAFF.